This section outlines one TCR beta chain sequence together with its context. The target of this receptor is not known. Library preparation employed 5' RACE. For each TCR library, around 3,500 ng of total RNA was used. For each sample, cDNA was synthesized in eight separate reactions using SMARTScribe reverse transcriptase. During cDNA synthesis, template switching introduced unique molecular identifiers that contained a 6-nucleotide sample barcode. TCRalpha and TCRbeta cDNA was amplified in two nested PCRs of 16 and 9 cycles, and bead purification was carried out after each PCR. Before amplification, the cDNA was treated with uracil DNA-glycosylase and purified using the QIAquick PCR purification kit. In the second PCR, Illumina TruSeq-compatible adapters and sample-specific barcodes were added. Library quality and concentration were checked on TapeStation and Qubit, and libraries were pooled at around 4.9 ng each. Pooled libraries were sequenced on an Illumina HiSeq2500 single-index Rapid Run with 2 x 100 bp reads and custom sequencing primers. The original methods were these. MiGEC version 1.2.6 was used for UMI-based consensus assembly, which corrected PCR and sequencing errors. MiXCR version 2.1.1 handled V(D)J alignment, clonotype assembly and CDR3 extraction. Normalisation of gene usage, clonotype sharing and MAIT/NKT TCR abundance was achieved by analysing the top 1000, 10 000 and 20 000 clonotypes per sample. After downsampling to 27 000 UMIs, diversity was calculated as the inverse Simpson index using the vegan R package. Paired Mann-Whitney U tests were applied to discordant twin pairs, with Benjamini-Hochberg correction for multiple testing. Reads reprocessed by TCRdb are summarized as one entry per CDR3 protein sequence, and DNA is absent. What appears here as the V and J calls and clone size reflects TCRdb's work, not the paper's. This specimen's table enumerates 400,000 to 500,000 distinct CDR3 sequences. The ten top clones hold 2% to 3% of the sample.

From each donor, an approximately 2.5 ml peripheral blood sample was drawn into PAXgene tubes and stored at -80 degrees C. Total RNA was isolated from whole blood with the PAXgene blood miRNA kit on an automated QIAcube, without T cell sorting. Deep TCRalpha and TCRbeta repertoire profiling with unique molecular barcoding was performed on peripheral blood of monozygotic twin pairs concordant or discordant for inflammatory bowel disease. Smoking habits were recorded for all twin pairs, and individuals were classified as current, former or never smokers. This specimen belongs to a study of monozygotic twins with inflammatory bowel disease (dated 2019 in TCRdb). Background on the whole study: In total, roughly 30 monozygotic twin pairs made up the full study: 19 Danish pairs, all IBD-discordant, plus nine German pairs, of which four were IBD-concordant and five were IBD-discordant. Within discordant pairs, disease-associated traits were sought mainly by comparing IBD patients with their genetically identical healthy co-twins. Each individual had, on average, about 151 000 unique TCRalpha sequences and 181 000 unique TCRbeta sequences available for analysis.

What the work shows at the level of the full study, not this receptor alone: Background noise and inter-individual variability may have been introduced into the repertoires by the differing immunosuppressive treatments among patients. Concordant and discordant twins showed no difference in repertoire similarity, possibly because of limited statistical power. Distinction between different T cell subtypes could not be achieved in the analysis. Compared with healthy twins, IBD patients shared fewer clonotypes with other individuals, and the difference was most pronounced in patients with signs of disease activity. The results gave no support for a single strong signal or clonotype linked to IBD. TCRbeta repertoire diversity, by inverse Simpson index, was decreased in IBD patients compared with their healthy co-twins.

The source material was blood. The TCR sequence derives from a human donor with ulcerative colitis or Crohn's disease, or a healthy co-twin of an affected twin (not recorded which).

CDR3 protein: CASSFAHFGGSSYNEQFF. The sequence joins TRBV5-1 to TRBJ2-1. According to the germline V gene, CDR1 reads SGHRS and CDR2 reads YFSETQ. The CDR3 measures 18 amino acids from cysteine to phenylalanine. The coding DNA is unavailable.